A selection of T cell receptor beta chains follows, all from one sample in a study of blood T cell repertoires in COVID-19. Only in-frame clones appear in the TCRdb table, and some are missing; sequencing was by immunoSEQ multiplex PCR. Of around 18,000 clones listed, 90% to 95% were seen once; the top ten hold 7.2%. The specimen was peripheral blood. These TCRs come from a human donor in a cohort sampled during active COVID-19. Both conserved end residues are part of each CDR3. D genes are given only for firm matches. Only part of the rows carry a size: once, few, many, or a class if the clone is expanded.

>TRBJ2-1|.|TRBD2|TRBV19
CARLAGEGAYNEQFF
TGTGCCCGACTAGCGGGAGAAGGCGCCTACAATGAGCAGTTCTTC
>TRBJ1-1|.|TRBD1|TRBV28
CASSFRQGGGAFF
TGTGCCAGCAGTTTTAGACAGGGGGGGGGAGCTTTCTTT
>TRBJ2-5|.|TRBD2|TRBV19
CASSMALAGGKGETQYF
TGTGCCAGTAGTATGGCCCTAGCGGGGGGGAAGGGGGAGACCCAGTACTTC
>TRBJ2-4|.|TRBD2|TRBV30
CAWTHSGSAKNIQYF
TGTGCCTGGACCCATAGCGGGAGTGCCAAAAACATTCAGTACTTC
>TRBJ2-1|.|TRBD1|TRBV28
CASSLPRGQGGEQFF
TGTGCCAGCAGTTTACCCCGGGGACAGGGGGGTGAGCAGTTCTTC
>TRBJ1-1|once|TRBD1|TRBV28
CASSYSDRGQAFF
TGTGCCAGCAGTTATAGTGACAGGGGGCAAGCTTTCTTT
>TRBJ1-2|.|.|TRBV30
CAWSEGRGPGYGYTF
TGTGCCTGGAGCGAAGGGAGGGGTCCAGGCTATGGCTACACCTTC
>TRBJ2-4|.|.|TRBV19
CASSIDRGNIQYF
TGTGCCAGTAGTATAGACAGGGGAAACATTCAGTACTTC
>TRBJ1-1|.|.|TRBV7-2
CATSHPRGTEAFF
TGTGCCACCTCACACCCAAGGGGCACTGAAGCTTTCTTT
>TRBJ1-4|.|TRBD1|TRBV29-1
CSVKGQGAQKLFF
TGCAGCGTAAAAGGACAGGGAGCCCAGAAACTGTTTTTT
>TRBJ1-2|.|.|TRBV7-9
CASSLVAQGYGYTF
TGTGCCAGCAGCTTAGTCGCGCAGGGATATGGCTACACCTTC
>TRBJ2-6|.|.|TRBV5-1
CASVAGPSGANVLTF
TGCGCCAGCGTGGCGGGGCCCTCTGGGGCCAACGTCCTGACTTTC
>TRBJ2-5|.|TRBD2|TRBV2
CASSDLAGGPSETQYF
TGTGCCAGCAGTGATCTAGCGGGGGGGCCTTCGGAGACCCAGTACTTC
>TRBJ1-2|.|.|TRBV6-2/TRBV6-3
CASSYTGSGYGYTF
TGTGCCAGCAGTTACACAGGGTCAGGCTATGGCTACACCTTC
>TRBJ1-5|.|.|TRBV19
CASSIKPENQPQHF
TGTGCCAGTAGTATTAAACCGGAGAATCAGCCCCAGCATTTT
>TRBJ2-2|.|.|TRBV5-1
CASNASYTGELFF
TGCGCCAGCAACGCAAGCTACACCGGGGAGCTGTTTTTT
>TRBJ1-4|once|.|TRBV5-6
CASSLVQGRSEKLFF
TGTGCCAGCAGCTTAGTTCAGGGTCGGTCTGAAAAACTGTTTTTT
>TRBJ2-7|.|.|TRBV10-3
CAISESGGRVPLGEQYF
TGTGCCATCAGTGAGTCCGGCGGCAGGGTACCCCTCGGCGAGCAGTACTTC
>TRBJ1-6|.|TRBD1|TRBV19
CASSIGQGGNSPLHF
TGTGCCAGTAGTATAGGACAGGGTGGAAATTCACCCCTCCACTTT
>TRBJ2-7|.|TRBD2|TRBV4-3
CASSQGLADPYEQYF
TGCGCCAGCAGCCAAGGACTAGCGGATCCCTACGAGCAGTACTTC
>TRBJ1-4|.|.|TRBV5-1
CASSSQGIGEKLFF
TGCGCCAGCAGCTCGCAGGGCATCGGTGAAAAACTGTTTTTT
>TRBJ2-1|.|.|TRBV4-3
CASSQDWAQGQFF
TGCGCCAGCAGCCAAGATTGGGCCCAGGGCCAGTTCTTC
>TRBJ1-1|.|.|TRBV11-2
CASSFLKATEAFF
TGTGCCAGCAGCTTCTTAAAAGCGACTGAAGCTTTCTTT
>TRBJ1-5|.|.|TRBV29-1
CSVGERYSNQPQHF
TGCAGCGTTGGAGAGAGGTATAGCAATCAGCCCCAGCATTTT
>TRBJ1-5|.|TRBD1|TRBV7-2
CASSARDRGRNQPQHF
TGTGCCAGCAGCGCCAGAGACAGGGGACGCAATCAGCCCCAGCATTTT
>TRBJ1-3|.|.|TRBV28
CATFPQGSGNTIYF
TGTGCCACTTTTCCTCAGGGGTCTGGAAACACCATATATTTT
>TRBJ2-1|once|.|TRBV7-6
CASSPEAVGDSYNEQFF
TGTGCCAGCAGCCCGGAAGCTGTAGGGGACTCCTACAATGAGCAGTTCTTC
>TRBJ2-5|.|TRBD1|TRBV11-2
CASSPGRNRDRRETQYF
TGTGCCAGCAGCCCTGGGCGAAACCGGGACAGGAGGGAGACCCAGTACTTC
>TRBJ2-3|.|TRBD2|TRBV19
CASSTRRTSGSVGGTDTQYF
TGTGCCAGTAGTACCCGCCGGACTAGCGGGAGTGTGGGGGGCACAGATACGCAGTATTTT
>TRBJ2-3|.|.|TRBV12-3/TRBV12-4
CASSRTDTQYF
TGTGCCAGCAGTCGGACAGATACGCAGTATTTT
>TRBJ1-2|.|.|TRBV6-2/TRBV6-3
CASSYSTLQGMMHGYTF
TGTGCCAGCAGTTACTCGACTCTTCAGGGTATGATGCATGGCTACACCTTC
>TRBJ2-3|.|TRBD2|TRBV3-1/TRBV3-2
CASSQGRGVTDTQYF
TGTGCCAGCAGCCAAGGGCGGGGGGTCACAGATACGCAGTATTTT
>TRBJ2-7|.|TRBD1|TRBV6-5
CASSSTGGYEQYF
TGTGCCAGCAGTTCCACAGGGGGGTACGAGCAGTACTTC